This T cell receptor (beta chain) was sequenced in a study of T cells in Graves' hyperthyroidism and ophthalmopathy. Study findings and constraints: Most expanded thyroid clonotypes above 0.001 also appeared in blood.

A Clinical Activity Score of at least 3, a NOSPECS grade of at least 4 and a duration under 3 months were recorded in the ophthalmopathy patients. This sample holds PBMCs from about 10 ml fresh peripheral blood. This clonotype was seen ten or more times. The antigen is unknown. The V gene lost 6 bases and the J gene lost 1 base, with 21 bases spanning the gap. Germline CDR1 LNHDA, CDR2 SQIVND (reference sequence). The CDR3 has 17 residues. Amplified TCR beta CDR3 regions came from RNA transcripts. Primed by the HTBI set, a first-round RT-PCR was run on the TCR CDR3. TCRdb used MiXCR to reprocess the multiplex PCR reads, holding one entry per CDR3 protein. The repertoire holds about 380,000 distinct CDR3 sequences, more than 12% seen once, with roughly 21% in the top ten.

Material: blood. This receptor was obtained from a woman in her 30s with Graves' ophthalmopathy. The chain employs TRBV19 and TRBJ1-1; D gene uncertain. The CDR3 loop is CASSTRTGVFGNTEAFF. The CDR3 nucleotides read TGTGCCAGTAGCACCCGCACGGGAGTGTTCGGGAACACTGAAGCTTTCTTT.